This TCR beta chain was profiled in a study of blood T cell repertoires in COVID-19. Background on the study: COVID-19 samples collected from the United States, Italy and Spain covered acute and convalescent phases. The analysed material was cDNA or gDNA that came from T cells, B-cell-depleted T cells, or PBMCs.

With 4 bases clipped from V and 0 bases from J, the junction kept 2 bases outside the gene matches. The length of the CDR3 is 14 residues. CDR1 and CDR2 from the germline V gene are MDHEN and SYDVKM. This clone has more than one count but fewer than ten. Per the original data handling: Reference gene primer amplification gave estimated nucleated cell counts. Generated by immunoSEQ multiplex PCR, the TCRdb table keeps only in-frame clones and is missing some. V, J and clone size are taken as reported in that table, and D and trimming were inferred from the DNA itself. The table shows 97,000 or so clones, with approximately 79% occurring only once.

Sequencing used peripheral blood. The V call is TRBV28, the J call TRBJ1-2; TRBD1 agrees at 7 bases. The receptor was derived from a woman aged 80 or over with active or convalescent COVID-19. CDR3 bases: TGTGCCAGCAGTTCAGGGGGGTCTAACTATGGCTACACCTTC. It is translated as CASSSGGSNYGYTF.